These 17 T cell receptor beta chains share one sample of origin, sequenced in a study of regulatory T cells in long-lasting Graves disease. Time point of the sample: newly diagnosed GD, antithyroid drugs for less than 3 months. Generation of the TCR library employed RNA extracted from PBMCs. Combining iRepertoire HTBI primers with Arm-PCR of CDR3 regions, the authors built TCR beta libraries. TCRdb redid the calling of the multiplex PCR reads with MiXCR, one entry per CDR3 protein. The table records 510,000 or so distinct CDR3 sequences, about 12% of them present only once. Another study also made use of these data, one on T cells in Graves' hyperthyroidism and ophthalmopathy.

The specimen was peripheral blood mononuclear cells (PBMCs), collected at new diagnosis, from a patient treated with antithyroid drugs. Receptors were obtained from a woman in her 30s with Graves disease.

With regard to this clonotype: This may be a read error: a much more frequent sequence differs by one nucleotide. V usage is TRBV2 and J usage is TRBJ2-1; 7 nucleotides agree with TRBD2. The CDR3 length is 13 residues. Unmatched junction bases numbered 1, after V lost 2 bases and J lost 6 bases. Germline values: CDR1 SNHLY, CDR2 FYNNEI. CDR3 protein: CASSEREGNEQFF. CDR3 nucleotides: TGTGCCAGCAGTGAAAGGGAGGGCAATGAGCAGTTCTTC.

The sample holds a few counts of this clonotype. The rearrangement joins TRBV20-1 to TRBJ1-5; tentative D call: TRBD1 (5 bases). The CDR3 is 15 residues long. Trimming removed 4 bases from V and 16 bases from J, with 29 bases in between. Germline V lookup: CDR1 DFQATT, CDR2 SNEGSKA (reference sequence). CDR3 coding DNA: TGCAGTGCTAAGGAATGGACAAGGGACGACAGTCGGGGACATTTT. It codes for CSAKEWTRDDSRGHF.

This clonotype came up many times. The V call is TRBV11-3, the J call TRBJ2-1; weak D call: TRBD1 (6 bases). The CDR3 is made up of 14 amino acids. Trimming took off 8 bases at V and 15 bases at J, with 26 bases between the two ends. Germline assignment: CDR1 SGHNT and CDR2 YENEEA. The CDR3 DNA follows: TGTGCCAGCTCTTGGACAGACCTGAGCTTACCCCCGTTCTTC. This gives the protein CASSWTDLSLPPFF.

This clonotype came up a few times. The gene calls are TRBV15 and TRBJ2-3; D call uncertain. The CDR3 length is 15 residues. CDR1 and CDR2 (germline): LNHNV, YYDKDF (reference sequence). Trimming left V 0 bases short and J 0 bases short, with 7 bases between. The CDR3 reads CATSRDLGSTDTQYF. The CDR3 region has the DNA TGTGCCACCAGCAGAGATCTCGGGAGCACAGATACGCAGTATTTT.

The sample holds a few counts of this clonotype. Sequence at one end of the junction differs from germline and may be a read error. This CDR3 is CASRLGGNQPQHF. In DNA form, the CDR3 reads TGTGCCAGCAGGTTAGGGGGCAATCAGCCCCAGCATTTT. V and J are TRBV11-2 and TRBJ1-5, with D possibly TRBD1 on 5 matching bases. Per the germline V gene, CDR1 is SGHAT and CDR2 is FQNNGV. This CDR3 has 13 amino acids.

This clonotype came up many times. The CDR3 loop is CSVVQGKGTEAFF. The CDR3 nucleotides are TGCAGCGTGGTACAGGGAAAGGGCACTGAAGCTTTCTTT. The J gene is TRBJ1-1, the V gene TRBV29-1, with D possibly being TRBD1 (6 bases). Trimming took 6 bases from V and 4 from J, leaving 15 bases between them. Per the germline V gene, CDR1 is SQVTM and CDR2 is ANQGSEA. This CDR3 is 13 amino acids long.

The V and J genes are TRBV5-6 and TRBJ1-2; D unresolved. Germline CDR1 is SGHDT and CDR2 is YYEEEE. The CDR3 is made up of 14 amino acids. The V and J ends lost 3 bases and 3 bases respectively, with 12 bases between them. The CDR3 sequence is CASSSGPGDYGYTF. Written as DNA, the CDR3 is TGTGCCAGCAGCTCTGGGCCGGGCGACTATGGCTACACCTTC.

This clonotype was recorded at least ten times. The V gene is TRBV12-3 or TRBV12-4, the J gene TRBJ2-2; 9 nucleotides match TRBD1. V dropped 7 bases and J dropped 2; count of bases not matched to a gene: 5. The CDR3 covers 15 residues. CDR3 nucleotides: TGTGCCAGCACCCTAACAGGGGGCAACACCGGGGAGCTGTTTTTT. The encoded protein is CASTLTGGNTGELFF.

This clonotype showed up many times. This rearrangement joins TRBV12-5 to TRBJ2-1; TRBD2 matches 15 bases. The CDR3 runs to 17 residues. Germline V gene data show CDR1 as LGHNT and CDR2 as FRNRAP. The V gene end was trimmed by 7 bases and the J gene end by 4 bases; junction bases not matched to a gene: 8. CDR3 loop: CASAGGLAGGRYNEQFF. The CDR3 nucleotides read TGTGCTAGTGCCGGTGGACTAGCGGGAGGGAGATACAATGAGCAGTTCTTC.

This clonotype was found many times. CDR3 loop: CASSLGDRAHQETQYF. The CDR3 DNA follows: TGTGCCAGCAGCTTAGGGGACAGGGCCCATCAAGAGACCCAGTACTTC. J is TRBJ2-5 and V is TRBV11-3, with 9 positions matching TRBD1. This CDR3 is built from 16 residues. From germline, CDR1 is SGHNT and CDR2 YENEEA. V lost 1 base to trimming and J lost 2 bases; unmatched junction nucleotides: 5.

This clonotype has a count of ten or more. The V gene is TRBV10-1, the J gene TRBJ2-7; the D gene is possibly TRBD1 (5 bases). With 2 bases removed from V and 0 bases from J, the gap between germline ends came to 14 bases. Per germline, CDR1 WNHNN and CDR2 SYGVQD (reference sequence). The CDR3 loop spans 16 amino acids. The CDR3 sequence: CASSEGSLGLSYEQYF. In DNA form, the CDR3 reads TGCGCCAGCAGTGAGGGCAGCCTGGGGCTCTCCTACGAGCAGTACTTC.

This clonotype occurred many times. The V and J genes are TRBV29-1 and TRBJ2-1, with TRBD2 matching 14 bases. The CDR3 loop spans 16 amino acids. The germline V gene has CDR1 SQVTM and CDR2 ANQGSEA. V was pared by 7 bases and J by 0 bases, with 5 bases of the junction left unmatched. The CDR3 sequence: CSARLAGGPSYNEQFF. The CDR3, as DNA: TGCAGCGCCAGACTAGCGGGAGGGCCCTCCTACAATGAGCAGTTCTTC.

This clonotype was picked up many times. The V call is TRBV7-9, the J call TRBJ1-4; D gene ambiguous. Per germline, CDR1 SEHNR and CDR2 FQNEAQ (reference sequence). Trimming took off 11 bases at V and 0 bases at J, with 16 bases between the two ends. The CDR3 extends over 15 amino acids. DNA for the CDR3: TGTGCCGCCACATCCGGCGCCGCAACTAATGAAAAACTGTTTTTT. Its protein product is CAATSGAATNEKLFF.

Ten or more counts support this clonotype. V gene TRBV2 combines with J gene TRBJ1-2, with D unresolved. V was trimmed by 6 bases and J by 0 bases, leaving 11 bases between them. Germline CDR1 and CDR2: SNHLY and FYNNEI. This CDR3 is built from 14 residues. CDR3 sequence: CASRSDAANYGYTF. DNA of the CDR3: TGTGCCAGCAGGTCCGACGCTGCTAACTATGGCTACACCTTC. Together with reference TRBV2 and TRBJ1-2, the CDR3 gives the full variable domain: EPEVTQTPSHQVTQMGQEVILRCVPISNHLYFYWYRQILGQKVEFLVSFYNNEISEKSEIFDDQFSVERPDGSNFTLKIRSTKLEDSAMYFCASRSDAANYGYTFGSGTRLTVV.

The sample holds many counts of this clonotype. The CDR3 nucleotides are TGCAGCGTTGCCTCCGGGACAGGCGTGAATCAGCCCCAGCATTTT. Protein product: CSVASGTGVNQPQHF. The chain links TRBV29-1 to TRBJ1-5, with TRBD1 matching over 8 bases. Germline assignment: CDR1 SQVTM and CDR2 ANQGSEA. The CDR3 is 15 amino acids. Trimming at V came to 4 bases and at J to 4 bases, leaving 9 bases not matched to a gene.

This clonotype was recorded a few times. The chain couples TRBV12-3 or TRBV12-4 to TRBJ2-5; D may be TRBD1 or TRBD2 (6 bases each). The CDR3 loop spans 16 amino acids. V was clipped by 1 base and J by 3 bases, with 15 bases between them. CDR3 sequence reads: CASSLGGAQMEETQYF. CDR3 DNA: TGTGCCAGCAGTTTAGGGGGGGCGCAAATGGAAGAGACCCAGTACTTC.

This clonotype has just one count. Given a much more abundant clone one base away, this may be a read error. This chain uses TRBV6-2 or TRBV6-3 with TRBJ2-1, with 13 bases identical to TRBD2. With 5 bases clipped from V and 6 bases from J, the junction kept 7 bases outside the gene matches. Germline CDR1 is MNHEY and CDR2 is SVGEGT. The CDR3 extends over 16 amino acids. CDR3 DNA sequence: TGTGCCAGCAGTGATCCTACTAGCGGGAGGGTCAATGAGCAGTTCTTC. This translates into CASSDPTSGRVNEQFF.